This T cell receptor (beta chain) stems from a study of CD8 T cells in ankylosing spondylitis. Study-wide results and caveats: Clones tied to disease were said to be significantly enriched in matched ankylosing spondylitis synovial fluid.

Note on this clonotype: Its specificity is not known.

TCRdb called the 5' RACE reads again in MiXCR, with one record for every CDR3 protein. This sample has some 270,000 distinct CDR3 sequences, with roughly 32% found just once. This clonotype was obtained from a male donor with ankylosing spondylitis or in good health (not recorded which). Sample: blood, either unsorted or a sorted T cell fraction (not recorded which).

The CDR3 DNA is TGTGCCACCAGCGCTACTAGCTTAGGGCAGTATTTT. It codes for CATSATSLGQYF. This chain connects TRBV15 to TRBJ2-3; tentative D call: TRBD2 (6 bases). V lost 5 bases, J lost 11 bases, and 14 bases lay in between. CDR1 and CDR2 (germline): LNHNV, YYDKDF (reference sequence). This CDR3 spans 12 amino acids.